The clone carrying this T cell receptor beta chain was seen more than once but under ten times. Its antigen is unidentified. This sample is drawn from a study of cytomegalovirus exposure and HLA in healthy donors. Study results and caveats: Researchers reported in a later analysis that a missense DCLRE1C variant was tied to TCR beta V- and J-gene trimming.

Primers for the PCR totalled 60 Vbeta and 13 Jbeta. The table came from immunoSEQ multiplex PCR; TCRdb's copy has only in-frame clones and leaves some out. This sample has 100,000 to 150,000 clones, with 74% found just once. The CDR3 is 14 amino acids. Germline assignment: CDR1 SNHLY and CDR2 FYNNEI. V lost 1 base to trimming and J lost 1 base, with 7 bases between them. The sequence came from a man between 35 and 55 years old in good health and CMV-seropositive. The chain couples TRBV2 to TRBJ1-1; D remains ambiguous. The sample comprised PBMCs. This CDR3 reads CASSEVSKNTEAFF. The CDR3, as DNA: TGTGCCAGCAGTGAAGTCAGTAAGAACACTGAAGCTTTCTTT.